One sample yielded the 23 T cell receptor beta chains listed below, sequenced in a study of blood T cell repertoires in COVID-19. TCRdb's copy holds only in-frame clones and misses some; the assay was immunoSEQ multiplex PCR. The profile shows around 200,000 clones, around 87% of them singletons. The source material was peripheral blood. Receptors originate from a man aged 35-49 years with active or convalescent COVID-19.

The chain links TRBV27 to TRBJ2-7; 8 nucleotides align to TRBD2. Germline V gives CDR1 MNHEY, CDR2 SMNVEV (reference sequence). The CDR3 spans 13 residues. CDR3 in amino acids: CAISPGGINEQYF. The CDR3 DNA sequence: TGTGCTATTAGCCCGGGGGGGATCAACGAGCAGTACTTC.

The gene calls are TRBV27 and TRBJ2-7, with 7 bases that match TRBD2. Germline V gene sequence: CDR1 MNHEY, CDR2 SMNVEV (reference sequence). Unmatched junction bases numbered 5, after V lost 2 bases and J lost 4 bases. The CDR3 consists of 14 residues. The CDR3 protein is CASSLMEAGYEQYF. The DNA for the CDR3 is TGTGCCAGCAGTTTAATGGAAGCGGGGTACGAGCAGTACTTC.

This chain joins TRBV7-9 and TRBJ2-7; tentative D call: TRBD2 (7 bases). CDR1 SEHNR and CDR2 FQNEAQ come from the germline V gene (reference sequence). Trimming left V 6 bases short and J 5 bases short, with 20 bases between. The CDR3 loop spans 15 amino acids. CDR3 sequence: CASRASFAGDNEQYF. In DNA form, the CDR3 reads TGTGCCAGCAGGGCATCCTTTGCGGGGGACAACGAGCAGTACTTC.

V gene TRBV24-1 combines with J gene TRBJ2-7; D might be TRBD1 (6 bases). The germline V gene has CDR1 KGHDR and CDR2 SFDVKD. With 11 bases removed from V and 1 base from J, the gap between germline ends came to 14 bases. CDR3 size: 13 residues. The CDR3 DNA follows: TGTGCCATTGCCGGGACACTGTCCTACGAGCAGTACTTC. Amino acids: CAIAGTLSYEQYF.

Regarding this clone: Relative to the germline gene, one junction end is altered; a read error may explain this. The rearrangement uses TRBV7-3 and TRBJ2-7, with 8 bases fitting TRBD2. Germline CDR1 SGHTA, CDR2 FQGTGA. The CDR3 has 11 amino acids. CDR3 amino acids: CASSLTAGGHF. The CDR3 region has the DNA TGTGCCAGCAGCTTAACGGCGGGGGGCCACTTC.

This clone appeared a single time. The chain carries TRBV24-1 and TRBJ2-3, with 13 bases that match TRBD2. CDR3 size: 16 residues. With V trimmed by 4 bases and J by 0 bases, 0 bases remained unmatched. Germline V CDR1 and CDR2: KGHDR, SFDVKD. The DNA of the CDR3 is TGTGCCACCAGTGAGGGACTAGCGGGGAGCACAGATACGCAGTATTTT. Amino acid sequence: CATSEGLAGSTDTQYF.

The chain combines TRBV7-2 with TRBJ1-1; possible D gene TRBD1, 5 bases. The V gene lost 5 bases and the J gene lost 0 bases, with 10 bases spanning the gap. Germline V gives CDR1 SGHTA, CDR2 FQGNSA. The CDR3 totals 14 residues. CDR3 in DNA: TGTGCCAGCAGCGGCGGGGCTTTGAACACTGAAGCTTTCTTT. Translating gives CASSGGALNTEAFF.

The gene calls are TRBV28 and TRBJ2-7; D is perhaps TRBD1 (6 bases). This CDR3 spans 12 amino acids. Germline V lookup: CDR1 MDHEN, CDR2 SYDVKM. V lost 5 bases and J 5 bases, leaving 10 bases between the germline ends. CDR3 coding DNA: TGTGCCAGCAGTGTCCCAGGGGACGAGCAGTACTTC. It encodes CASSVPGDEQYF.

The genes are TRBV7-6 and TRBJ2-1; 10 bases fit TRBD2. The germline CDR1 and CDR2 sequences are SGHVS and FNYEAQ. This CDR3 region has 16 residues. Trimming at V came to 0 bases and at J to 7 bases, leaving 6 bases not matched to a gene. The CDR3 DNA reads as TGTGCCAGCAGCTTAGCGCCAGCGGGGGGGAGGAATGAGCAGTTCTTC. This encodes CASSLAPAGGRNEQFF.

The chain recombines TRBV11-2 with TRBJ2-1, with a tentative D call TRBD1 (5 bases). Germline-derived CDR1 and CDR2 are SGHAT and FQNNGV. Trimming shortened V by 5 bases and J by 0 bases, and 11 bases separated the two germline ends. This CDR3 spans 15 amino acids. The CDR3 DNA is TGTGCCAGCAGCGCTAGGGGTAGCTCCTACAATGAGCAGTTCTTC. Translating it yields CASSARGSSYNEQFF.

The chain combines TRBV24-1 with TRBJ2-6; 10 positions agree with TRBD1. The V and J ends lost 7 bases and 0 bases, in that order; junction bases with no gene match: 5. The CDR3 contains 17 residues. Germline V CDR1 and CDR2: KGHDR, SFDVKD. DNA of the CDR3: TGTGCCACCAGCAGGACAGGGGGAATCTCTGGGGCCAACGTCCTGACTTTC. This translates into CATSRTGGISGANVLTF.

This clone has more than one count but fewer than ten. The gene calls are TRBV27 and TRBJ1-2; perhaps TRBD1 as D (6 bases). The CDR3 runs to 12 residues. V dropped 8 bases and J dropped 5 bases, with 12 bases sitting between them. Germline assignment: CDR1 MNHEY and CDR2 SMNVEV (reference sequence). CDR3 sequence reads: CASGARGYGYTF. The CDR3 DNA is TGTGCCAGCGGAGCCAGGGGTTATGGCTACACCTTC.

V gene TRBV7-9 combines with J gene TRBJ2-7, with 8 nucleotides matching TRBD2. The CDR3 is 14 amino acids. After removal of 5 bases from V and 5 bases from J, the junction contained 8 bases not matched to a gene. In germline, CDR1 is SEHNR, CDR2 FQNEAQ (reference sequence). CDR3 bases: TGTGCCAGCAGCAGGACTAGCCATGTCCACGAGCAGTACTTC. Its translation is CASSRTSHVHEQYF.

The CDR3 spells CASSPTGGSYEQYF. CDR3 sequence (DNA): TGTGCCAGCAGTCCGACAGGGGGCAGTTACGAGCAGTACTTC. The chain uses TRBV6-5 and TRBJ2-7; 10 nucleotides agree with TRBD1. The CDR3 extends over 14 amino acids. V lost 5 bases to trimming and J lost 4 bases; unmatched junction nucleotides: 5. CDR1 is MNHEY, CDR2 SVGAGI, per germline.

This clone was seen only once. This chain links TRBV30 with TRBJ2-3; TRBD2 matches at 8 bases. Germline CDR1 reads GTSNPN; CDR2 reads SVGIG (reference sequence). With 8 bases clipped from V and 1 base from J, the junction kept 11 bases outside the gene matches. The CDR3 spans 15 residues. In DNA form, the CDR3 reads TGTGCCGCTGGAGTCGCAGCGGGGGGCACAGATACGCAGTATTTT. It translates to CAAGVAAGGTDTQYF.

The J gene is TRBJ2-1, the V gene TRBV2; possibly TRBD2 for D (5 bases). CDR3 length: 17 residues. The germline V gene encodes CDR1 SNHLY and CDR2 FYNNEI. Trimming pared 5 bases from V and 4 bases from J, leaving 21 bases between. CDR3 sequence (DNA): TGTGCCAGCAGTACCCCGTTTTCGCGGGTTATATACAATGAGCAGTTCTTC. As protein: CASSTPFSRVIYNEQFF.

This rearrangement joins TRBV13 to TRBJ2-3; D is uncertain. This CDR3 has 16 residues. Trimming stripped 0 bases from V and 6 bases from J, with 16 bases between. Germline lookup yields CDR1 PRHDT and CDR2 FYEKMQ (reference sequence). CDR3 nucleotide sequence: TGTGCCAGCAGCTTAGGATTGGGCAAACTCGAGGATACGCAGTATTTT. It codes for CASSLGLGKLEDTQYF.

The chain employs TRBV3-1 (or the pseudogene TRBV3-2) and TRBJ1-3; D not certain. The CDR3 totals 13 residues. The ends were cut back, 0 bases at V and 9 bases at J, with 9 bases in the middle. Per germline, CDR1 LGHDT and CDR2 YNNKEL (reference sequence). CDR3 residues: CASSQDLEVTIYF. CDR3 nucleotide sequence: TGTGCCAGCAGCCAAGATCTGGAGGTCACCATATATTTT.

The chain employs TRBV20-1 and TRBJ2-1; 8 bases align to TRBD2. The V and J ends lost 3 bases and 5 bases, in that order; junction bases with no gene match: 6. The germline V gene has CDR1 DFQATT and CDR2 SNEGSKA (reference sequence). This CDR3 has 14 residues. CDR3 nucleotide sequence: TGCAGTGCTAGTCGCGTTAGCGGGAACAATGAGCAGTTCTTC. Protein: CSASRVSGNNEQFF.

The gene calls are TRBV6-5 and TRBJ2-3; a weak D match, TRBD2 (6 bases). There are 13 residues in the CDR3. Germline V gives CDR1 MNHEY, CDR2 SVGAGI. Trimming left V 2 bases short and J 12 bases short, with 15 bases between. CDR3 amino acids: CASSYAGEDYQYF. CDR3 sequence (DNA): TGTGCCAGCAGTTACGCTGGGGAGGACTACCAGTATTTT.

V usage is TRBV29-1 and J usage is TRBJ2-3, with D hard to call. V was trimmed by 5 bases and J by 5 bases, leaving 8 bases between them. The CDR3 is 11 residues long. Germline lookup yields CDR1 SQVTM and CDR2 ANQGSEA. The CDR3 loop reads CSVMGLDTQYF. CDR3 DNA: TGCAGCGTTATGGGCCTAGATACGCAGTATTTT.

V is TRBV6-6 and J is TRBJ1-3; D uncertain. V lost 6 bases and J lost 0, with 15 bases in between. CDR3 length equals 16 residues. The V gene's germline CDR1 is MNHNY and CDR2 SVGAGI (reference sequence). In DNA, the CDR3 is TGTGCCAGCAGACCACCTCAGGCTTTCTCTGGAAACACCATATATTTT. Translation gives CASRPPQAFSGNTIYF.

The CDR3 coding sequence is TGTGCCAGCAGTTCCCCTCACAGGGCCCACAATGAGCAGTTCTTC. Residues: CASSSPHRAHNEQFF. The rearrangement uses TRBV27 and TRBJ2-1; possible D gene TRBD1, 6 bases. From germline, CDR1 is MNHEY and CDR2 SMNVEV (reference sequence). The V end lost 4 bases, the J end lost 5 bases, and 15 bases lay between the germline ends. CDR3 length equals 15 residues.